This T cell receptor beta chain comes out of a study of cytomegalovirus exposure and HLA in healthy donors. Points from the study as a whole: In a later analysis, V- and J-gene trimming of beta chains associated with a DCLRE1C missense variant, replicated independently. The likely explanation for a cluster of highly shared sequence variants was sequencing artifact. Immune exposure data for these donors was limited to CMV serostatus.

Points on this clone: Its target is unknown.

CDR3 size: 17 residues. The junction had 14 bases not matched to a gene; V was cut back by 3 bases and J by 4 bases. It was with 60 Vbeta and 13 Jbeta primers that the PCR ran. Data came from immunoSEQ multiplex PCR; TCRdb stores just in-frame clones and leaves some out. The sample lists about 130,000 clones; around 77% were seen once. This receptor was taken from a young man in good health. Sequenced material: PBMCs. The chain uses TRBV23-1 and TRBJ1-2; TRBD1 aligns across 7 bases. TRBV23-1 is an open reading frame whose function is uncertain. The CDR3 spells CASSHSHISRDSYGYTF. The CDR3 DNA reads TGCGCCAGCAGTCATTCTCATATCAGCCGGGACAGCTATGGCTACACCTTC.